This entry concerns a single T cell receptor beta chain. The sample belongs to a study of blood T cell repertoires in COVID-19. Study at large: Acute-phase and convalescent COVID-19 samples originated in the United States, Italy and Spain. T cells, B-cell-depleted T cells, or PBMCs provided the cDNA or gDNA that served as material.

This CDR3 has 11 residues. Germline CDR1 and CDR2: MNHEY and SVGAGI. V gave up 6 bases and J gave up 4 bases, with 4 bases separating them. Participant age was about 18 to 95 years, and participants resided in fewer than 30 US areas. As processed by the authors: Amplification with reference gene primers provided the estimates of nucleated cell counts. The protocol was immunoSEQ multiplex PCR, while the TCRdb copy is restricted to in-frame clones and leaves out a portion. V, J and clone size derive from that table, while D and trimming were established from the DNA sequence. The table includes around 160,000 clones, about four fifths detected once.

This clonotype was sampled from a woman aged 50 to 65 who had been exposed to COVID-19. The chain combines TRBV6-5 with TRBJ2-1; no clear D gene. The material sequenced was PBMCs or T cells enriched from blood (not recorded which). CDR3 residues: CASREYNEQFF. CDR3 bases: TGTGCCAGCAGAGAGTACAATGAGCAGTTCTTC.